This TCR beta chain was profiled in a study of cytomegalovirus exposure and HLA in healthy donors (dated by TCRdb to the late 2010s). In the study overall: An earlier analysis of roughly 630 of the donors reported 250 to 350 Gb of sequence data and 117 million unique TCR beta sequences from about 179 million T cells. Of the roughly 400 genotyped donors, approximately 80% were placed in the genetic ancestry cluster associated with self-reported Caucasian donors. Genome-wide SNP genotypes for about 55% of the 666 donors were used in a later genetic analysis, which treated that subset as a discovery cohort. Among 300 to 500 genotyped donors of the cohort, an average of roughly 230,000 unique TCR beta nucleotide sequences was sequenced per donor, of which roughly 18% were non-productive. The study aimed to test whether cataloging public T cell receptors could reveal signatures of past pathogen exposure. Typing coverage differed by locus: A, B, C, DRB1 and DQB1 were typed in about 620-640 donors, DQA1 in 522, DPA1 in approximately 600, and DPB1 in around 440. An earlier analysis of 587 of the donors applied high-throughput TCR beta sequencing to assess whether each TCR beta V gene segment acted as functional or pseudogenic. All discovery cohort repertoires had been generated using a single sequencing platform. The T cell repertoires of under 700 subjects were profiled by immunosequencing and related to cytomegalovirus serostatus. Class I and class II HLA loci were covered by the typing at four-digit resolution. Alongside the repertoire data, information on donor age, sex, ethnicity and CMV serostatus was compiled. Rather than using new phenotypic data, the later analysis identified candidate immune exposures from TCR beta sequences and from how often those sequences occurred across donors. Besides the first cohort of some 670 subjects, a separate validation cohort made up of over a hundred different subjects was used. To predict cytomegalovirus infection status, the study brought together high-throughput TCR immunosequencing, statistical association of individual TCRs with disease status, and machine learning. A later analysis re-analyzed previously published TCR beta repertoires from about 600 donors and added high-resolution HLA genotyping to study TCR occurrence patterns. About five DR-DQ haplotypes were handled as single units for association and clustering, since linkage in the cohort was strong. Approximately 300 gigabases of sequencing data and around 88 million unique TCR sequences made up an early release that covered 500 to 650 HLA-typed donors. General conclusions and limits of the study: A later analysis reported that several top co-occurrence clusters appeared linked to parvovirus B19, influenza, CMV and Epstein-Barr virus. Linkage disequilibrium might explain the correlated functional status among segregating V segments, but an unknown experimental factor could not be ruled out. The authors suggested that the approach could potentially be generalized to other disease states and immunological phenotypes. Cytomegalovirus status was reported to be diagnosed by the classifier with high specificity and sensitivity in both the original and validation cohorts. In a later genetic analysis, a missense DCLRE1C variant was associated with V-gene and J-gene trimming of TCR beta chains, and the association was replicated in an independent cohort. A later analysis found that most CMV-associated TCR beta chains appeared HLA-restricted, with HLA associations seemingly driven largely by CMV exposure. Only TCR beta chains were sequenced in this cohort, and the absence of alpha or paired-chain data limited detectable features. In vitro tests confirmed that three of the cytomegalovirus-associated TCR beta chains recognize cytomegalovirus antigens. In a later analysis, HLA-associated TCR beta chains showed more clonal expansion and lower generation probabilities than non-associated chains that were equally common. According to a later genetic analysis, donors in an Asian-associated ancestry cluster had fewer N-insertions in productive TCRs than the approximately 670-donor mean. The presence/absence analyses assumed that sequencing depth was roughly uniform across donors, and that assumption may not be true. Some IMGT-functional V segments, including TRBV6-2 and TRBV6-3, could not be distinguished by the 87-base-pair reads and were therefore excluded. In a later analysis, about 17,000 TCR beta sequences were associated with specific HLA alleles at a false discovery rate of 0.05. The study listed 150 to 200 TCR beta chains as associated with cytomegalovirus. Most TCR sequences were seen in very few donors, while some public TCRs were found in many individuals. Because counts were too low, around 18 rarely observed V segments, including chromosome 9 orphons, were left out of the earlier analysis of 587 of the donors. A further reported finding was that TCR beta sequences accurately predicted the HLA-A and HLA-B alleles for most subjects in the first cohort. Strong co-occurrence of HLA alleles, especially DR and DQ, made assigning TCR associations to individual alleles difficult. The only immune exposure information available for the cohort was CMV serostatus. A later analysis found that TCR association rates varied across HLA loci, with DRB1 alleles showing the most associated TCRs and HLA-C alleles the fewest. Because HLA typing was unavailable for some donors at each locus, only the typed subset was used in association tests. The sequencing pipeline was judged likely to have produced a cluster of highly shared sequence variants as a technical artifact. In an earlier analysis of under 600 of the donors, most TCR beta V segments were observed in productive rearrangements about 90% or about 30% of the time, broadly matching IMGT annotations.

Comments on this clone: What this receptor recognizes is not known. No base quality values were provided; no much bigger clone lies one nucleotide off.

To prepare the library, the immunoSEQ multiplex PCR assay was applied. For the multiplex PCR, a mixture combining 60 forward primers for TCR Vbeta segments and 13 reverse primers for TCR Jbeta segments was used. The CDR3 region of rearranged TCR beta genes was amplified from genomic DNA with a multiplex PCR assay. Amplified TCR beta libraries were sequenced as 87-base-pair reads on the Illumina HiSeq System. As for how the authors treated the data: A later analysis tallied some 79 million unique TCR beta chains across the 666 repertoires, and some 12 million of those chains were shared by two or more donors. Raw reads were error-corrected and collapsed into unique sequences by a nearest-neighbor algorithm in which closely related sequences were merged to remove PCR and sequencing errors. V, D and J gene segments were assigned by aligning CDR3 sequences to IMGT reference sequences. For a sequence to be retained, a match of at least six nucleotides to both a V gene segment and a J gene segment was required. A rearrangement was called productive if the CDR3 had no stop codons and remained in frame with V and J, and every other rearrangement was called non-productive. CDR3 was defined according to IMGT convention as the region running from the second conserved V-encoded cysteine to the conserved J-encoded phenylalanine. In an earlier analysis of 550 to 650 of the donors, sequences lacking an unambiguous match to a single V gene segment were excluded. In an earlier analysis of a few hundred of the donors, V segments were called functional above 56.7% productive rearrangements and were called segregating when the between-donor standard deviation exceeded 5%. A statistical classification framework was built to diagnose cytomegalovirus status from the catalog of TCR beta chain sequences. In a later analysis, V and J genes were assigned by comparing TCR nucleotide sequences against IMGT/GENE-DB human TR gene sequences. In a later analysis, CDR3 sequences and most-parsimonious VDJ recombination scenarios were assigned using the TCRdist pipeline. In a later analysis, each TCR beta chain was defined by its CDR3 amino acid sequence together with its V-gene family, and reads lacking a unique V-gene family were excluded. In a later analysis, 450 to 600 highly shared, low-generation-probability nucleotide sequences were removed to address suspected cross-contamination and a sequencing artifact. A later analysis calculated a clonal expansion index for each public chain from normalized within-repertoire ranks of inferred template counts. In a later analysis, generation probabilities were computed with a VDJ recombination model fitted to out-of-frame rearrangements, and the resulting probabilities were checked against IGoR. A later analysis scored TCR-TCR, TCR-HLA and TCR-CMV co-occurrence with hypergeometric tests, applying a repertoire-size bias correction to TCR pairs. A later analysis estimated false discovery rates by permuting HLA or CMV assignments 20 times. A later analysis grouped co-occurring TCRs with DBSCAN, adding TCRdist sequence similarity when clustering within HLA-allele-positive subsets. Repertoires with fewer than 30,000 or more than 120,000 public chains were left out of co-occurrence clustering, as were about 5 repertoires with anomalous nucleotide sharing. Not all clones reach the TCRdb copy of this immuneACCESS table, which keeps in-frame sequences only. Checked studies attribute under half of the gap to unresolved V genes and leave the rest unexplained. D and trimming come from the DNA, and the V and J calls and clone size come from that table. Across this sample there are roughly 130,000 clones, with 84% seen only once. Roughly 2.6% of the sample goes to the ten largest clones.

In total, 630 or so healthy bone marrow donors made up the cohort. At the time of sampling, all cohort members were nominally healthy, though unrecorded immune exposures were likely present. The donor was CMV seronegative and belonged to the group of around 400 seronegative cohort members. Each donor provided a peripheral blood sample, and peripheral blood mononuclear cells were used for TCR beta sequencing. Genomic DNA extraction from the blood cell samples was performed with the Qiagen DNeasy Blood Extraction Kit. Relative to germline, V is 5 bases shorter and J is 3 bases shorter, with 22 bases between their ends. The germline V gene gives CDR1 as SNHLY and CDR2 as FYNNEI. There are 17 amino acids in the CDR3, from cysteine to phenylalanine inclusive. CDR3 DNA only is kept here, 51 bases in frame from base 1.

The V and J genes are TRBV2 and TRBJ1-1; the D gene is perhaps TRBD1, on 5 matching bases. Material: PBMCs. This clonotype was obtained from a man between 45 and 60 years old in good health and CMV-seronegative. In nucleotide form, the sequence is TGTGCCAGCAGTCGGGGGAACGTCTCCCCCTTGGACACTGAAGCTTTCTTT. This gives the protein CASSRGNVSPLDTEAFF.